This T cell receptor beta chain was captured by sequencing in a study of cytomegalovirus exposure and HLA in healthy donors. This CDR3 comprises 13 residues. Between the trimmed V and J ends, which lost 6 bases and 7 bases, there was a span of 16 bases. Germline assignment: CDR1 MNHEY and CDR2 SVGAGI. This clone has a handful of counts. Its target is unknown. Study-wide findings and caveats: About 87% or about 30% of the time was how often most TCR beta V segments were productive, according to an earlier analysis.

Primers for the PCR totalled 60 Vbeta and 13 Jbeta. Sequencing was performed with immunoSEQ multiplex PCR; in TCRdb, only in-frame clones are kept and a portion is missing. The data hold 150,000 to 200,000 clones, with 84% observed a single time. This TCR derives from a boy between 10 and 17 years old in good health and CMV-seronegative. Sequencing used PBMCs. The chain is built from TRBV6-5 and TRBJ2-7; D may be TRBD1 (7 bases). The CDR3 region is CASRYTGAGEQYF. The CDR3 nucleotides read TGTGCCAGCAGGTACACAGGGGCGGGGGAGCAGTACTTC.